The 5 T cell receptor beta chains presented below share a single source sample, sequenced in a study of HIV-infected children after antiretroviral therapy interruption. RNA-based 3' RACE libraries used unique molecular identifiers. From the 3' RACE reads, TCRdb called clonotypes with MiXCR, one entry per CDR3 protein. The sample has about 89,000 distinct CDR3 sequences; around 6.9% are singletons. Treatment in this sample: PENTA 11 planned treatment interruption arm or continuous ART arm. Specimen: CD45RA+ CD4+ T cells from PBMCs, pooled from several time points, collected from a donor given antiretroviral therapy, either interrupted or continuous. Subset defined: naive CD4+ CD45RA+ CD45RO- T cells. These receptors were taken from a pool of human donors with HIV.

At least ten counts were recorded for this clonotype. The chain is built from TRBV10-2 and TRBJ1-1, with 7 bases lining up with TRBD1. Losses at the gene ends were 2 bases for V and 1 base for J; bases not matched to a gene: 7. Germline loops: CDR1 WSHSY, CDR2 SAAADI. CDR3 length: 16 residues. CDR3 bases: TGCGCCAGCAGTGAGGCCACAGGGGTCGGGAACACTGAAGCTTTCTTT. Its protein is CASSEATGVGNTEAFF.

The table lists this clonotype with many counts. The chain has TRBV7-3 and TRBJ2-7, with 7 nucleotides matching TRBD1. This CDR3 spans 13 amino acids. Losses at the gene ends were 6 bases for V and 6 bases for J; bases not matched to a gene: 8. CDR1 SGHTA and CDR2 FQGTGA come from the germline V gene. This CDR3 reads CASSPDRVGEQYF. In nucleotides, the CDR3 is TGTGCCAGCAGTCCAGACAGGGTGGGCGAGCAGTACTTC.

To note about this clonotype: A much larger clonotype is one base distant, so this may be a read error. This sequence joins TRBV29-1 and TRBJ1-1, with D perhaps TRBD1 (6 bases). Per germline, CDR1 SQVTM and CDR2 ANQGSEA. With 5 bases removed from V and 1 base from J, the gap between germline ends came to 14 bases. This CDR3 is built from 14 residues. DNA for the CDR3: TGCAGCGTTCAAGGACGACAGGCGAACACTGAAGCTTTCTTT. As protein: CSVQGRQANTEAFF.

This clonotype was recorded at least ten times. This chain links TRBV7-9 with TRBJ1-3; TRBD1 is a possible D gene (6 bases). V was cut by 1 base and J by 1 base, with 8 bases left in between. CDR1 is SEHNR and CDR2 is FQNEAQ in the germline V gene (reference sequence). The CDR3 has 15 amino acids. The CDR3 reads CASSLEGVSGNTIYF. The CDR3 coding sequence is TGTGCCAGCAGCTTAGAGGGGGTATCTGGAAACACCATATATTTT.

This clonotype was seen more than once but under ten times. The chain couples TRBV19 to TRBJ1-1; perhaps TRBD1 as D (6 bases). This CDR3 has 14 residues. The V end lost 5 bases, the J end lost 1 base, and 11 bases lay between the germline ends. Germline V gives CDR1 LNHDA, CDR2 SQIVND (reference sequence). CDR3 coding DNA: TGTGCCAGTAGTCTCCAACAGGGGAACACTGAAGCTTTCTTT. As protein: CASSLQQGNTEAFF.